One and the same sample provided the 22 T cell receptor beta chains below, sequenced in a study of blood T cells in healthy people across ages. PCR was performed a second time for about 7 to 12 cycles using a sample-barcoded 5' primer and a J-beta primer mix. MiXCR, applied by TCRdb to the 5' RACE reads, yields one record per CDR3 protein. The sample has some 780,000 distinct CDR3 sequences, 45% to 70% seen once. Input material: blood. These receptors came from a man in his forties in good health.

The chain links TRBV27 to TRBJ2-4; no clear D. The CDR3 spans 13 residues. V dropped 5 bases and J dropped 13 bases, with 18 bases sitting between them. CDR1 and CDR2 from the germline V gene are MNHEY and SMNVEV (reference sequence). The CDR3 region has the DNA TGTGCCAGCAGTCAGACCCGTCAAGTACGGCAGTACTTC. This translates into CASSQTRQVRQYF.

The chain recombines TRBV7-2 with TRBJ2-7; TRBD2 matches 12 bases. The CDR3 runs to 15 residues. In germline, CDR1 is SGHTA, CDR2 FQGNSA. V shed 4 bases and J 2 bases; nucleotides not matched to a gene: 3. The CDR3 DNA follows: TGTGCCAGCAGCTCCCCTAGCGGGAGGGCCTACGAGCAGTACTTC. It specifies CASSSPSGRAYEQYF. The full variable domain, in which reference TRBV7-2 and TRBJ2-7 provide the parts outside the CDR3, is GAGVSQSPSNKVTEKGKDVELRCDPISGHTALYWYRQSLGQGLEFLIYFQGNSAPDKSGLPSDRFSAERTGGSVSTLTIQRTQQEDSAVYLCASSSPSGRAYEQYFGPGTRLTVT.

This chain connects TRBV20-1 to TRBJ2-5; 8 bases fit TRBD2. The J call may be incorrect, as the DNA end agrees better with TRBJ2-7. Germline CDR1 and CDR2: DFQATT and SNEGSKA (reference sequence). This CDR3 has 14 amino acids. The CDR3 sequence is CSARRSGSLHEQYF. In DNA, the CDR3 is TGCAGTGCTAGGCGCAGCGGGAGTCTCCACGAGCAGTACTTC.

This clonotype was recorded a few times. In nucleotides, the CDR3 is TGCGCCAGCAGCTTTACAGGGAGAGGTGAAAAACTGTTTTTT. The encoded protein is CASSFTGRGEKLFF. The chain employs TRBV5-1 and TRBJ1-4; D may be TRBD1 (6 bases). The CDR3 is 14 amino acids. Germline assignment: CDR1 SGHRS and CDR2 YFSETQ. Trimming removed 2 bases from V and 7 bases from J, with 12 bases in between.

The rearrangement uses TRBV12-3 or TRBV12-4 and TRBJ2-7; unclear D gene. V gave up 3 bases and J gave up 2 bases, with 11 bases separating them. The CDR3 has 14 amino acids. The CDR3 DNA sequence: TGTGCCAGCAGTTTCAGAGTTGACCCCTACGAGCAGTACTTC. Translating it yields CASSFRVDPYEQYF.

This clonotype was counted between two and nine times. CDR3 sequence: CASSLYRAIAETQYF. CDR3 nucleotides: TGTGCCAGCAGCTTATACAGGGCGATTGCAGAGACCCAGTACTTC. The rearrangement uses TRBV11-3 and TRBJ2-5; TRBD1 might be the D (6 bases). The CDR3 is 15 residues long. The ends were cut back, 2 bases at V and 4 bases at J, with 14 bases in the middle. Germline CDR1 is SGHNT and CDR2 is YENEEA.

This clonotype was observed a few times. The chain joins TRBV4-3 to TRBJ2-7; the D gene is possibly TRBD1 (6 bases). This CDR3 spans 15 amino acids. CDR1 is LGHNA and CDR2 is YSLEER in the germline V gene. The V and J ends lost 0 bases and 3 bases respectively, with 12 bases between them. The CDR3 sequence: CASSQDHRVIYEQYF. For the CDR3, the DNA is TGCGCCAGCAGCCAAGACCACAGGGTTATCTACGAGCAGTACTTC.

This sequence joins TRBV24-1 and TRBJ1-1; no firm D call. In germline, CDR1 is KGHDR, CDR2 SFDVKD. CDR3 size: 13 residues. V was trimmed by 4 bases and J by 4 bases, leaving 9 bases between them. The CDR3 region is CATSDRVATEAFF. For the CDR3, the DNA is TGTGCCACCAGTGACCGGGTTGCCACTGAAGCTTTCTTT.

About this clonotype: It may be a read error: a sequence one base away is much more abundant. The genes are TRBV20-1 and TRBJ2-5; D is unclear. Germline loops: CDR1 DFQATT, CDR2 SNEGSKA (reference sequence). V lost 8 bases and J 11 bases, leaving 33 bases between the germline ends. The CDR3 length is 16 residues. The CDR3 DNA follows: TGCAGTACACCTACCCCAGAGCCGACCGTATACAATGAGCAGTACTTC. Protein sequence: CSTPTPEPTVYNEQYF.

The chain couples TRBV4-3 to TRBJ1-4; 7 nucleotides agree with TRBD1. J gave up 7 bases and V 4 bases, and 9 bases lay outside the gene matches. The CDR3 covers 15 residues. CDR1 is LGHNA, CDR2 YSLEER, per germline. This CDR3 reads CASSRTIDRVEKLFF. Here the CDR3 DNA reads TGCGCCAGCAGCCGAACCATAGACAGGGTTGAAAAACTGTTTTTT.

A remark on this clonotype: Possible read error: a much larger clone is one base away. The V and J genes are TRBV7-9 and TRBJ2-6, with 7 bases lining up with TRBD2. Looked up from germline, CDR1 is SEHNR and CDR2 is FQNEAQ (reference sequence). The CDR3 length is 16 residues. CDR3 sequence (DNA): TGTGCCAGCAGCTTAGTTACGGGCAGCGGGGCCAACGTCCCGACTTTC. Amino acids: CASSLVTGSGANVPTF.

This clonotype has a handful of counts. The V and J genes are TRBV28 and TRBJ2-5; D tentatively reads TRBD1 or TRBD2 (5 bases each). This CDR3 has 16 amino acids. With 6 bases removed from V and 2 bases from J, the gap between germline ends came to 19 bases. Germline V gene sequence: CDR1 MDHEN, CDR2 SYDVKM. The CDR3 nucleotides are TGTGCCAGCAGCTGGGGACGGACGAGGAAGCAAGAGACCCAGTACTTC. Translating gives CASSWGRTRKQETQYF. The full variable domain, completed using reference TRBV28 and TRBJ2-5, is DVKVTQSSRYLVKRTGEKVFLECVQDMDHENMFWYRQDPGLGLRLIYFSYDVKMKEKGDIPEGYSVSREKKERFSLILESASTNQTSMYLCASSWGRTRKQETQYFGPGTRLLVL.

The chain uses TRBV5-6 and TRBJ2-3; a weak D match, TRBD2 (5 bases). The CDR3 runs to 13 residues. Germline-derived CDR1 and CDR2 are SGHDT and YYEEEE. The V end lost 4 bases, the J end lost 6 bases, and 12 bases lay between the germline ends. CDR3 sequence: CASSLTSGDTQYF. The CDR3 DNA reads as TGTGCCAGCAGCCTAACGTCGGGGGATACGCAGTATTTT.

V is TRBV7-2 and J is TRBJ1-2; D is unresolved. The germline CDR1 and CDR2 sequences are SGHTA and FQGNSA. V was pared by 1 base and J by 3 bases, with 9 bases between. CDR3 length: 14 amino acids. This chain's CDR3 is CASSLGLRDYGYTF. The CDR3 DNA sequence: TGTGCCAGCAGCTTAGGTCTCCGAGACTATGGCTACACCTTC.

The J gene is TRBJ1-1, the V gene TRBV20-1; 7 positions match TRBD1. Germline V lookup: CDR1 DFQATT, CDR2 SNEGSKA (reference sequence). The CDR3 is 15 residues long. With V trimmed by 3 bases and J by 1 base, 8 bases remained unmatched. The CDR3 DNA reads as TGCAGTGCTAGGAGCCAACAGGGGCCGAACACTGAAGCTTTCTTT. Amino acids: CSARSQQGPNTEAFF.

For this clonotype: At one end, the junction sequence differs from germline, possibly due to a read error. J is TRBJ2-6 and V is TRBV10-3; D possibly corresponds to TRBD1 (5 bases). This CDR3 is built from 17 residues. Germline-derived CDR1 and CDR2 are ENHRY and SYGVKD. The CDR3 DNA reads as TGTGCCATCAGTGGCGGCAGGACCCACTCTGGGGCCGACGTCCTGACTTTC. Residues: CAISGGRTHSGADVLTF.

This clonotype was seen just once. This chain links TRBV20-1 with TRBJ2-5; either TRBD1 or TRBD2 may fit D (5 bases each). The CDR3 spans 16 residues. CDR1 and CDR2 from the germline V gene are DFQATT and SNEGSKA (reference sequence). V lost 0 bases and J 11 bases, leaving 25 bases between the germline ends. This chain's CDR3 is CSAREPGPSAASEQYF. The DNA for the CDR3 is TGCAGTGCTAGAGAACCGGGACCCTCGGCCGCTAGTGAGCAGTACTTC.

This chain uses TRBV11-3 with TRBJ2-7; D assignment may be TRBD1 or TRBD2 (6 bases each). The CDR3 has 19 amino acids. V shed 1 base and J shed 7 bases, with 29 bases lying between them. Germline lookup yields CDR1 SGHNT and CDR2 YENEEA. CDR3 DNA sequence: TGTGCCAGCAGCTTAGGAAAGCCTTGGGGGGCACCAAAGGAGAATGAGCAGTACTTC. Protein sequence: CASSLGKPWGAPKENEQYF.

V usage is TRBV6-5 and J usage is TRBJ2-7, with D maybe TRBD1 (6 bases). The CDR3 spans 14 residues. Trimming cost V 6 bases and J 2 bases, with 14 bases left between them. CDR1 and CDR2 (germline): MNHEY, SVGAGI. DNA of the CDR3: TGTGCCAGCAGGATGGGACATGGAACCTACGAGCAGTACTTC. This sequence encodes CASRMGHGTYEQYF.

The chain joins TRBV28 to TRBJ2-7; the D gene is possibly TRBD2 (5 bases). Trimming took 0 bases from V and 5 from J, leaving 11 bases between them. This CDR3 spans 14 amino acids. The germline CDR1 and CDR2 sequences are MDHEN and SYDVKM. The chain's CDR3 is CASSLWGRTHEQYF. CDR3 DNA sequence: TGTGCCAGCAGTTTATGGGGGAGAACCCACGAGCAGTACTTC.

The CDR3 spells CASSRSQGAREKLFF. CDR3 sequence (DNA): TGTGCCAGCAGCCGCTCCCAGGGGGCAAGGGAAAAACTGTTTTTT. V is TRBV6-5 and J is TRBJ1-4; 8 bases agree with TRBD1. The CDR3 sequence is 15 residues long. In germline, CDR1 is MNHEY, CDR2 SVGAGI. Trimming cost V 6 bases and J 8 bases; bases outside gene matches: 11.

This clonotype was recorded only once. This chain links TRBV6-5 with TRBJ2-1; 9 bases fit TRBD1. Unmatched junction bases numbered 7, after V lost 5 bases and J lost 5 bases. This CDR3 region has 15 residues. Per germline, CDR1 MNHEY and CDR2 SVGAGI. CDR3: CASSRWTGANNEQFF. The CDR3 DNA is TGTGCCAGCAGTCGATGGACAGGGGCAAACAATGAGCAGTTCTTC.